The 30 T cell receptor beta chains listed next were all sequenced from one sample in a study of blood T cell repertoires in COVID-19. The repertoire was sequenced with immunoSEQ multiplex PCR; TCRdb's copy has only in-frame clones and lacks some. This table has 200,000 to 250,000 clones, around 90% appearing once. Source material: peripheral blood. Receptors were obtained from a man aged 60 to 75 with COVID-19, enrolled during active disease.

This clone occurred once. The chain couples TRBV19 to TRBJ1-5, with D possibly being TRBD1 (6 bases). CDR1 is LNHDA and CDR2 is SQIVND in the germline V gene (reference sequence). Trimming took off 1 base at V and 2 bases at J, with 9 bases between the two ends. There are 15 residues in the CDR3. CDR3 residues: CASSIVGGRNQPQHF. CDR3 DNA: TGTGCCAGTAGTATAGTTGGGGGCCGCAATCAGCCCCAGCATTTT.

The V and J genes are TRBV12-5 and TRBJ2-3; 10 bases agree with TRBD2. The CDR3 is made up of 16 amino acids. Losses at the gene ends were 0 bases for V and 0 bases for J; bases not matched to a gene: 0. The V gene's germline CDR1 is LGHNT and CDR2 FRNRAP. CDR3 sequence: CASGLVLAGSTDTQYF. The DNA for the CDR3 is TGTGCTAGTGGTTTGGTACTAGCGGGGAGCACAGATACGCAGTATTTT.

In regard to this clone: One end of the junction varies from germline; a read error may be responsible. The chain links TRBV14 to TRBJ2-7; D remains ambiguous. Germline loops: CDR1 SGHDN, CDR2 FVKESK. The CDR3 covers 12 residues. The CDR3 DNA reads TGTGCCAGCAGCCAAGCTGGAGTAGCTTTCCACTTC. Its protein is CASSQAGVAFHF.

The V call is TRBV2, the J call TRBJ1-1; D ambiguous. V was clipped by 4 bases and J by 6 bases, with 12 bases between them. The germline V gene has CDR1 SNHLY and CDR2 FYNNEI. The CDR3 covers 13 residues. The CDR3 nucleotides are TGTGCCAGCAGTGGCGGGGAATTCTCTGAAGCTTTCTTT. Its protein is CASSGGEFSEAFF. Drawing the rest from reference TRBV2 and TRBJ1-1, the complete variable domain is EPEVTQTPSHQVTQMGQEVILRCVPISNHLYFYWYRQILGQKVEFLVSFYNNEISEKSEIFDDQFSVERPDGSNFTLKIRSTKLEDSAMYFCASSGGEFSEAFFGQGTRLTVV.

This clone was detected only once. The chain joins TRBV27 to TRBJ1-6; 9 positions agree with TRBD1. The CDR3 is made up of 15 amino acids. Germline CDR1 is MNHEY and CDR2 is SMNVEV (reference sequence). V dropped 6 bases and J dropped 8; count of bases not matched to a gene: 8. In DNA form, the CDR3 reads TGTGCCAGCAGAAGGGGACAGGGCGGGTATTCACCCCTCCACTTT. This codes for CASRRGQGGYSPLHF.

The chain uses TRBV27 and TRBJ2-7; 9 bases fit TRBD1. The V segment lost 6 bases and the J segment 6 bases; nucleotides outside the gene matches: 6. CDR3 size: 13 residues. From germline, CDR1 is MNHEY and CDR2 SMNVEV (reference sequence). The CDR3 sequence: CASSRTGAPEQYF. The CDR3 region has the DNA TGTGCCAGCAGCCGGACAGGGGCCCCCGAGCAGTACTTC.

CDR3 residues: CASSSKPGTSGSNEQFF. The CDR3 coding sequence is TGTGCCAGCAGCTCTAAACCCGGGACTAGCGGGAGCAATGAGCAGTTCTTC. The V call is TRBV7-6, the J call TRBJ2-1; 14 bases align to TRBD2. CDR1 is SGHVS and CDR2 is FNYEAQ in the germline V gene. This CDR3 has 17 residues. The junction had 8 bases not matched to a gene; V was cut back by 4 bases and J by 6 bases. The variable domain in full, with the rest retrieved from reference TRBV7-6 and TRBJ2-1, is GAGVSQSPRYKVTKRGQDVALRCDPISGHVSLYWYRQALGQGPEFLTYFNYEAQQDKSGLPNDRFSAERPEGSISTLTIQRTEQRDSAMYRCASSSKPGTSGSNEQFFGPGTRLTVL.

The CDR3 sequence: CASSQGRNTEAFF. The CDR3 DNA reads as TGTGCCAGCAGCCAGGGTCGGAACACTGAAGCTTTCTTT. The chain joins TRBV7-2 to TRBJ1-1, with D maybe TRBD1 (5 bases). Germline V gene sequence: CDR1 SGHTA, CDR2 FQGNSA. V shed 5 bases and J shed 1 base, with 8 bases lying between them. This CDR3 spans 13 amino acids.

The genes are TRBV5-4 and TRBJ1-6; 11 nucleotides align to TRBD1. The CDR3 loop spans 15 amino acids. The V and J ends lost 5 bases and 7 bases, in that order; junction bases with no gene match: 5. Germline V gives CDR1 SGHNT, CDR2 YYREEE (reference sequence). The CDR3 bases are TGTGCCAGCAGGAGGACAGGGGGCGAAAATTCACCCCTCCACTTT. Amino acid sequence: CASRRTGGENSPLHF.

Remarks on this clone: This same CDR3 is encoded by further DNA sequences in the sample. The chain combines TRBV7-9 with TRBJ2-7; D is undetermined. CDR3 size: 11 residues. CDR1 is SEHNR and CDR2 is FQNEAQ in the germline V gene (reference sequence). Deletions cut 3 bases from V and 4 bases from J, with 4 bases between. The DNA for the CDR3 is TGTGCCAGCAGCTTGAGTTACGAGCAGTACTTC. Its protein product is CASSLSYEQYF.

V gene TRBV11-3 combines with J gene TRBJ2-1, with D uncertain. This CDR3 is 14 amino acids long. Germline-derived CDR1 and CDR2 are SGHNT and YENEEA. V was trimmed by 4 bases and J by 8 bases, leaving 15 bases between them. CDR3 bases: TGTGCCAGCAGCTCCGAAGGCCGCGGCTATGAGCAGTTCTTC. As protein: CASSSEGRGYEQFF.

V is TRBV5-6 and J is TRBJ2-7; 8 bases match TRBD2. Germline loops: CDR1 SGHDT, CDR2 YYEEEE. The CDR3 covers 13 residues. Trimming cost V 5 bases and J 3 bases; bases outside gene matches: 4. The CDR3 region has the DNA TGTGCCAGCAGTTTCGGGACTAGCTACGAGCAGTACTTC. Amino acids: CASSFGTSYEQYF.

J is TRBJ1-2 and V is TRBV11-3; D ambiguous. This CDR3 is built from 12 residues. Deletions cut 5 bases from V and 4 bases from J, with 8 bases between. The V gene's germline CDR1 is SGHNT and CDR2 YENEEA. The CDR3 DNA is TGTGCCAGCAGCCGCTCGGGCTATGGCTACACCTTC. This translates into CASSRSGYGYTF.

This clone appeared once. The V and J genes are TRBV20-1 and TRBJ2-5; 8 positions agree with TRBD2. This CDR3 is built from 16 residues. The V segment lost 3 bases and the J segment 0 bases; nucleotides outside the gene matches: 9. Germline V gene lookup returns CDR1 DFQATT and CDR2 SNEGSKA (reference sequence). CDR3 sequence (DNA): TGCAGTGCTAGTCCGGGGGGGTTACTCTACCAAGAGACCCAGTACTTC. It specifies CSASPGGLLYQETQYF.

The rearrangement joins TRBV10-3 to TRBJ1-3; D is ambiguous. Germline CDR1 ENHRY, CDR2 SYGVKD. CDR3 size: 14 residues. The ends were cut back, 4 bases at V and 0 bases at J, with 7 bases in the middle. CDR3 sequence (DNA): TGTGCCATCAGTGTACAGAGCTCTGGAAACACCATATATTTT. Translated: CAISVQSSGNTIYF.

This clone was found once. This sequence joins TRBV25-1 and TRBJ1-2; D perhaps matches TRBD1 (5 bases). Trimming stripped 2 bases from V and 2 bases from J, with 6 bases between. The CDR3 spans 13 residues. The germline gives CDR1 MGHDK, CDR2 SYGVNS. As DNA, the CDR3 is TGTGCCAGCAGTGAAACAGGCAACTATGGCTACACCTTC. It specifies CASSETGNYGYTF.

This sequence joins TRBV5-4 and TRBJ2-2; TRBD2 matches at 15 bases. CDR3 size: 16 residues. Unmatched junction bases numbered 5, after V lost 4 bases and J lost 7 bases. Per germline, CDR1 SGHNT and CDR2 YYREEE (reference sequence). CDR3 sequence reads: CASSPGTSGGLGELFF. CDR3 nucleotides: TGTGCCAGCAGCCCCGGGACTAGCGGGGGGCTCGGGGAGCTGTTTTTT.

This sequence joins TRBV6-2 or TRBV6-3 and TRBJ2-7; 8 bases map to TRBD2. This CDR3 is built from 17 residues. Germline CDR1 is MNHEY and CDR2 is SVGEGT. V was pared by 4 bases and J by 2 bases, with 13 bases of the junction left unmatched. CDR3 coding DNA: TGTGCCAGCAGTTCCCCCGGGGGGGGGAGACTCACCTACGAGCAGTACTTC. Encoded protein: CASSSPGGGRLTYEQYF.

The CDR3 region is CASTLTGQAPEAFF. The CDR3 coding sequence is TGTGCCAGCACCTTGACAGGGCAAGCTCCTGAAGCTTTCTTT. This chain joins TRBV28 and TRBJ1-1, with 7 bases identical to TRBD1. J was trimmed by 6 bases and V by 7 bases; bases with no gene match: 11. This CDR3 comprises 14 residues. Germline lookup yields CDR1 MDHEN and CDR2 SYDVKM.

In this sample, this clone turned up once. CDR3 residues: CASSLERGVSGELFF. Here the CDR3 DNA reads TGTGCCAGCAGCTTGGAGCGGGGGGTCTCCGGGGAGCTGTTTTTT. The V and J genes are TRBV5-4 and TRBJ2-2; 9 nucleotides align to TRBD2. The CDR3 extends over 15 amino acids. The junction had 3 bases not matched to a gene; V was cut back by 0 bases and J by 6 bases. Germline V gene sequence: CDR1 SGHNT, CDR2 YYREEE (reference sequence).

This chain uses TRBV5-1 with TRBJ1-4; D possibly corresponds to TRBD1 (6 bases). Per germline, CDR1 SGHRS and CDR2 YFSETQ. Trimming removed 1 base from V and 7 bases from J, with 8 bases in between. CDR3 length: 13 amino acids. Here the CDR3 DNA reads TGCGCCAGCAGCTTGCCGGACAGTGAAAAACTGTTTTTT. It codes for CASSLPDSEKLFF. Using reference TRBV5-1 and TRBJ1-4 for the parts outside the CDR3, the full variable domain is KAGVTQTPRYLIKTRGQQVTLSCSPISGHRSVSWYQQTPGQGLQFLFEYFSETQRNKGNFPGRFSGRQFSNSRSEMNVSTLELGDSALYLCASSLPDSEKLFFGSGTQLSVL.

The V gene is TRBV19, the J gene TRBJ2-2, with 7 bases that match TRBD2. The CDR3 consists of 18 residues. The V gene end was trimmed by 6 bases and the J gene end by 2 bases; junction bases not matched to a gene: 15. CDR1 LNHDA and CDR2 SQIVND come from the germline V gene (reference sequence). As DNA, the CDR3 is TGTGCCAGTAGGGAAGTTAGCATTGCGGGAGTAAACACCGGGGAGCTGTTTTTT. Translated: CASREVSIAGVNTGELFF.

The chain recombines TRBV6-5 with TRBJ2-7; TRBD1 matches 7 bases. V trimming: 7 bases; J trimming: 1 base; junction bases outside the gene matches: 4. Germline V gene sequence: CDR1 MNHEY, CDR2 SVGAGI. The CDR3 extends over 13 amino acids. In nucleotides, the CDR3 is TGTGCCAGCACAGACAGGGTTTCCTACGAGCAGTACTTC. It codes for CASTDRVSYEQYF.

The CDR3 DNA follows: TGTGCCAGGGCGGACAGGGGAAAGAAGAGGAGGCCCGGGGAGCTGTTTTTT. Amino acid sequence: CARADRGKKRRPGELFF. The V and J genes are TRBV6-4 and TRBJ2-2; 9 bases match TRBD1. Germline assignment: CDR1 MRHNA and CDR2 SNTAGT. The CDR3 length is 17 residues. V was clipped by 9 bases and J by 6 bases; unmatched bases: 17.

This chain joins TRBV28 and TRBJ2-3, with TRBD1 matching over 7 bases. CDR3 length equals 15 residues. CDR1 is MDHEN, CDR2 SYDVKM, per germline. J was trimmed by 1 base and V by 5 bases; bases with no gene match: 6. CDR3 sequence reads: CASSTNRGGTDTQYF. DNA for the CDR3: TGTGCCAGCAGTACTAACAGGGGTGGCACAGATACGCAGTATTTT.

This chain joins TRBV5-8 and TRBJ1-4, with 9 bases aligning to TRBD1. With V trimmed by 1 base and J by 7 bases, 11 bases remained unmatched. This CDR3 is built from 17 residues. Germline CDR1 reads SGHTS; CDR2 reads YDEGEE. In DNA, the CDR3 is TGTGCCAGCAGCTTGATGGGACAGGGATCTCTGGGTGAAAAACTGTTTTTT. Its protein is CASSLMGQGSLGEKLFF.

The V gene is TRBV7-2, the J gene TRBJ2-1; no clear D gene. Trimming cost V 3 bases and J 5 bases, with 5 bases left between them. CDR1 is SGHTA and CDR2 is FQGNSA in the germline V gene. The CDR3 has 12 residues. The CDR3 protein is CASSFFDNEQFF. CDR3 DNA: TGTGCCAGCAGCTTCTTCGACAATGAGCAGTTCTTC.

This chain uses TRBV30 with TRBJ1-5; TRBD1 might be the D (5 bases). V lost 3 bases and J 0 bases, leaving 24 bases between the germline ends. The CDR3 covers 19 residues. CDR1 and CDR2 (germline): GTSNPN, SVGIG (reference sequence). CDR3 protein: CAWSANKGRELYSNQPQHF. CDR3 coding DNA: TGTGCCTGGAGCGCGAATAAGGGGCGGGAGCTTTATAGCAATCAGCCCCAGCATTTT.

The chain has TRBV24-1 and TRBJ2-2, with TRBD2 matching over 11 bases. This CDR3 contains 17 residues. V gave up 4 bases and J gave up 0 bases; unmatched junction bases: 3. Germline lookup yields CDR1 KGHDR and CDR2 SFDVKD. This chain's CDR3 is CATSDLLAGANTGELFF. CDR3 in DNA: TGTGCCACCAGTGACCTACTAGCGGGAGCGAACACCGGGGAGCTGTTTTTT.

This chain joins TRBV3-1 (or the pseudogene TRBV3-2) and TRBJ1-5; the match to TRBD1 covers 7 bases. This CDR3 is 14 amino acids long. V dropped 6 bases and J dropped 1; count of bases not matched to a gene: 3. The germline V gene has CDR1 LGHDT and CDR2 YNNKEL (reference sequence). The DNA of the CDR3 is TGTGCCAGCAGTAAGACAGGGAGCAATCAGCCCCAGCATTTT. It translates to CASSKTGSNQPQHF.